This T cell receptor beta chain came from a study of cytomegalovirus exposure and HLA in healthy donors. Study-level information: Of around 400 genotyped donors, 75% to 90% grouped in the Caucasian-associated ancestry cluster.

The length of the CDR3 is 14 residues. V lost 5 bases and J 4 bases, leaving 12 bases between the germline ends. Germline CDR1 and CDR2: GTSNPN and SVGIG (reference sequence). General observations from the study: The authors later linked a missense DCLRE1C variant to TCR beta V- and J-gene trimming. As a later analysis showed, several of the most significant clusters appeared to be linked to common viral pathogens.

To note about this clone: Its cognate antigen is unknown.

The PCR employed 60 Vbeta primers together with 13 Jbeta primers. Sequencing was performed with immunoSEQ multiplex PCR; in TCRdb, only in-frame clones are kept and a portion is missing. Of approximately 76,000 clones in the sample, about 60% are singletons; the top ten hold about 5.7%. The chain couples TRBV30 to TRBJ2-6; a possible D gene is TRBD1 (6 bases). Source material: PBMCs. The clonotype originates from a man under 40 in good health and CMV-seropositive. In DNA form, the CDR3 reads TGTGCCTGGGAAGCAGGGGCAGGGGCCAACGTCCTGACTTTC. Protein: CAWEAGAGANVLTF.